Sequencing of this T cell receptor (beta chain) was carried out in a study of cytomegalovirus exposure and HLA in healthy donors. Whole-study findings and limits: As a later analysis showed, several of the most significant clusters appeared to be linked to common viral pathogens. Confirmation was obtained in vitro that a few CMV-associated chains are specific for CMV antigens. An assumption of roughly uniform sequencing depth across donors underlay the presence/absence analyses.

The PCR ran on 60 Vbeta and 13 Jbeta primers. In the authors' workflow: In a later analysis, 80 million to 100 million unique TCR beta chains included roughly 11 million shared by two or more donors. Assay: immunoSEQ multiplex PCR; the TCRdb copy retains only in-frame clones and omits some. V and J calls and clone size are those listed in that table; D and trimming were worked out from the DNA. The table includes around 130,000 clones, approximately 80% detected once. This clone was seen only a few times. Its target is not known. Unmatched junction bases numbered 13, after V lost 8 bases and J lost 13 bases. In germline, CDR1 is SEHNR, CDR2 FQNEAQ (reference sequence). This CDR3 has 12 amino acids.

The TCR originated in a woman in her late teens or twenties in good health and CMV-seronegative. V gene TRBV7-9 combines with J gene TRBJ1-1; 7 bases line up with TRBD1. Sequencing was carried out using PBMCs. CDR3 DNA: TGTGCCAGCGCCCTCGAACAGGGGTACGGTTTCTTT. Translating it yields CASALEQGYGFF.